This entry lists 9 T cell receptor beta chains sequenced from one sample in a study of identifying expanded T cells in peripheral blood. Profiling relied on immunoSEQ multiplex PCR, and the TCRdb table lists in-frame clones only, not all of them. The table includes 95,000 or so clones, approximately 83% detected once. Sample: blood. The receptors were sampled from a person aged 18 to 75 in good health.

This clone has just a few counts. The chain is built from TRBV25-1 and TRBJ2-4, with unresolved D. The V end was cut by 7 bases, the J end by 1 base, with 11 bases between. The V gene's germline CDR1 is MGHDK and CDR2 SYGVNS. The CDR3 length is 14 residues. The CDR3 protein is CASKGIGAKNIQYF. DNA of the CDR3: TGTGCCAGCAAAGGTATCGGGGCCAAAAACATTCAGTACTTC. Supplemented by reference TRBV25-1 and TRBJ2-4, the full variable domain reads EADIYQTPRYLVIGTGKKITLECSQTMGHDKMYWYQQDPGMELHLIHYSYGVNSTEKGDLSSESTVSRIRTEHFPLTLESARPSHTSQYLCASKGIGAKNIQYFGAGTRLSVL.

As DNA, the CDR3 is TGTGCCAGCAGTCCAATACAGCGGAGCTCCTACAATGAGCAGTTCTTC. Translating it yields CASSPIQRSSYNEQFF. The chain couples TRBV7-9 to TRBJ2-1; tentative D call: TRBD2 (5 bases). The length of the CDR3 is 16 residues. Trimming removed 6 bases from V and 0 bases from J, with 15 bases in between. The germline gives CDR1 SEHNR, CDR2 FQNEAQ (reference sequence).

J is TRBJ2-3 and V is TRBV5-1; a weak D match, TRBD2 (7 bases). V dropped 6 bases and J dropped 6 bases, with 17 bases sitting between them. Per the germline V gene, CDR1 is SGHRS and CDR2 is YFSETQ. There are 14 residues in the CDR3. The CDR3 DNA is TGCGCCAGCAACGACGGGGGGCCGGGGGATACGCAGTATTTT. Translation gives CASNDGGPGDTQYF.

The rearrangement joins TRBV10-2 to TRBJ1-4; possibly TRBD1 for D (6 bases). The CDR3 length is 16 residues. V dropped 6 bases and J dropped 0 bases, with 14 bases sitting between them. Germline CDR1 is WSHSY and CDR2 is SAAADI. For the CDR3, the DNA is TGCGCCAGCAGGCCGGACAGATTAGCAACTAATGAAAAACTGTTTTTT. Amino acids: CASRPDRLATNEKLFF.

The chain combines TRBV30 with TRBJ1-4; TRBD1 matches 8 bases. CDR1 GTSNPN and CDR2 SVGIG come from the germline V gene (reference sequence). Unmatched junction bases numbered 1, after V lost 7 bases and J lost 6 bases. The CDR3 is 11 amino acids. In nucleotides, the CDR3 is TGTGCCTTGGGACAGGATGAAAAACTGTTTTTT. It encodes CALGQDEKLFF.

CDR3 DNA: TGTGCCTGGAGTGACAGGAAAACACCCCTCCACTTT. This codes for CAWSDRKTPLHF. V is TRBV30 and J is TRBJ1-6; perhaps TRBD1 as D (5 bases). Trimming removed 1 base at V and 11 bases at J, with 9 bases between. The CDR3 is made up of 12 amino acids. The V gene's germline CDR1 is GTSNPN and CDR2 SVGIG (reference sequence).

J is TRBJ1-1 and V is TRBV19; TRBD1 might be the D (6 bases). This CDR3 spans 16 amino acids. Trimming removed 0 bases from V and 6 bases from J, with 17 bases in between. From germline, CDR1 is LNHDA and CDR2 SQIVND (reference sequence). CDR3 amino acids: CASSIDRIRGVAEAFF. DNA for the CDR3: TGTGCCAGTAGTATAGACCGTATCAGGGGAGTGGCTGAAGCTTTCTTT.

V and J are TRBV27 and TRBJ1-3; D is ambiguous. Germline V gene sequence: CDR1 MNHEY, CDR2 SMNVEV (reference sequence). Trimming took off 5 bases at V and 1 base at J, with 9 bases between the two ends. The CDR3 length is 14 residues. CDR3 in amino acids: CASSRGSSGNTIYF. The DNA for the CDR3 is TGTGCCAGCAGTCGAGGGAGTTCTGGAAACACCATATATTTT.

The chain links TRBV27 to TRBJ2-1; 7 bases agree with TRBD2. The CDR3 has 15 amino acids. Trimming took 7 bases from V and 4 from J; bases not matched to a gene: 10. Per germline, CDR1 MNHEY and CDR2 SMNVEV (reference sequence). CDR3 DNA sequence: TGTGCCAGCAACACGGAAGCGGGGATATACAATGAGCAGTTCTTC. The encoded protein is CASNTEAGIYNEQFF.